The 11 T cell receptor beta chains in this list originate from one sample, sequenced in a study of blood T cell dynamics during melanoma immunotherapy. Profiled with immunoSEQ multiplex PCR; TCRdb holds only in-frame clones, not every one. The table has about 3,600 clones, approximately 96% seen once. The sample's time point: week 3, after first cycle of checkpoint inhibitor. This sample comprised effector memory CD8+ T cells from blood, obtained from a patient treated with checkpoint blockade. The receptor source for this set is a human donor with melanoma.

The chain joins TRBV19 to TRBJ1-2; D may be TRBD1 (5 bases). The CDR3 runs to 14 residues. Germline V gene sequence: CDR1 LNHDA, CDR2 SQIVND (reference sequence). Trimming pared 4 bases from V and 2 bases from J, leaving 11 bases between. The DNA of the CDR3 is TGTGCCAGTAGTACCGGGACGGTAAACTATGGCTACACCTTC. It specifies CASSTGTVNYGYTF. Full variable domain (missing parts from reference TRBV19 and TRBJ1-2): DGGITQSPKYLFRKEGQNVTLSCEQNLNHDAMYWYRQDPGQGLRLIYYSQIVNDFQKGDIAEGYSVSREKKESFPLTVTSAQKNPTAFYLCASSTGTVNYGYTFGSGTRLTVV.

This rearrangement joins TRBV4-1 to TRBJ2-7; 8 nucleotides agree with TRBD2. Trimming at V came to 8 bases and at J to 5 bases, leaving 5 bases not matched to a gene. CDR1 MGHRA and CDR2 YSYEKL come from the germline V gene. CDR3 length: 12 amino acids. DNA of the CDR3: TGCGCCAGCCGGGGGGGCGGAGACGAGCAGTACTTC. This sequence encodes CASRGGGDEQYF.

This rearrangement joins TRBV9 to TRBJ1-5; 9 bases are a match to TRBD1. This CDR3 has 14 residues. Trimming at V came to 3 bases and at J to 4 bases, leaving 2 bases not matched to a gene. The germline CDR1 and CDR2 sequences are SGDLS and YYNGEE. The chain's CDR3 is CASSGGQGNQPQHF. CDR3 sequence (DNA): TGTGCCAGCAGCGGGGGACAGGGAAATCAGCCCCAGCATTTT.

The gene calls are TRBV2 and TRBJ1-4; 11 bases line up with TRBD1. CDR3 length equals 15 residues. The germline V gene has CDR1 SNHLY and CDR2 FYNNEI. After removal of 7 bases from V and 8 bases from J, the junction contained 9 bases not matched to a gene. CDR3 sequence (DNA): TGTGCCAGCACTCGCCCCGGGACAGGGGGGGAAAAACTGTTTTTT. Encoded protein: CASTRPGTGGEKLFF.

The CDR3 reads CASSLGDTRENTEAFF. The CDR3 region has the DNA TGTGCCAGCAGCTTAGGGGACACAAGAGAGAACACTGAAGCTTTCTTT. V is TRBV7-9 and J is TRBJ1-1, with D perhaps matching TRBD1 (6 bases). Deletions cut 1 base from V and 1 base from J, with 13 bases between. The CDR3 length is 16 residues. The germline gives CDR1 SEHNR, CDR2 FQNEAQ (reference sequence). The full variable domain, its missing parts supplied by reference TRBV7-9 and TRBJ1-1, is DTGVSQNPRHKITKRGQNVTFRCDPISEHNRLYWYRQTLGQGPEFLTYFQNEAQLEKSRLLSDRFSAERPKGSFSTLEIQRTEQGDSAMYLCASSLGDTRENTEAFFGQGTRLTVV.

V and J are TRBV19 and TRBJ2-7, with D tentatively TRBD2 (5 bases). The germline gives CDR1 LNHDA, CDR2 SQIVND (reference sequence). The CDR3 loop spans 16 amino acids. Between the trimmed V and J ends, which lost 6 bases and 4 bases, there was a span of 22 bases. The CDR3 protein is CASSPPPWTGRYEQYF. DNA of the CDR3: TGTGCCAGTAGCCCCCCCCCGTGGACTGGCCGTTACGAGCAGTACTTC.

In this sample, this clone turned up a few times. The CDR3 loop reads CASGGRQPQHF. The CDR3, as DNA: TGTGCCAGCGGCGGGCGTCAGCCCCAGCATTTT. V gene TRBV27 combines with J gene TRBJ1-5; no definite D call. This CDR3 spans 11 amino acids. CDR1 MNHEY and CDR2 SMNVEV come from the germline V gene (reference sequence). V was clipped by 8 bases and J by 6 bases, with 8 bases between them.

CDR3 loop: CASSGGTEAFF. CDR3 nucleotides: TGTGCCAGCAGTGGGGGAACTGAAGCTTTCTTT. The chain joins TRBV6-5 to TRBJ1-1; weak D call: TRBD1 (5 bases). V lost 5 bases and J lost 5, with 6 bases in between. The CDR3 extends over 11 amino acids. CDR1 is MNHEY, CDR2 SVGAGI, per germline.

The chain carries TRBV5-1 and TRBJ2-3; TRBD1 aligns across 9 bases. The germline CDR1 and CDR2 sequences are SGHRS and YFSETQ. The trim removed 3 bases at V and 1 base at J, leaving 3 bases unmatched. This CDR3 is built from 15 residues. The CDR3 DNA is TGCGCCAGCAGCTCCCGGACAGGGGGCACAGATACGCAGTATTTT. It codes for CASSSRTGGTDTQYF.

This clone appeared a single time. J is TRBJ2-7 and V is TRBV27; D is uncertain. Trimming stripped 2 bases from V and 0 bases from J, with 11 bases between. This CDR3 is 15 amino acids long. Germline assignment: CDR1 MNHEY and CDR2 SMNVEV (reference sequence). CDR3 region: CASSLTSTPSYEQYF. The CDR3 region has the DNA TGTGCCAGCAGTTTAACCAGTACGCCCTCCTACGAGCAGTACTTC.

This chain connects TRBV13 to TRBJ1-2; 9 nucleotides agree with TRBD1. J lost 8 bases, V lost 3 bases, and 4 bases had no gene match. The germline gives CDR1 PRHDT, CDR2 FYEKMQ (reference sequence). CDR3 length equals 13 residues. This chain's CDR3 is CASSLGQGNGYTF. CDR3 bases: TGTGCCAGCAGCTTGGGACAGGGAAACGGCTACACCTTC.